The 5 T cell receptor beta chains listed next were all sequenced from one sample in a study of hypomethylating agent response in myelodysplastic syndrome. Sequencing was performed with immunoSEQ multiplex PCR; in TCRdb, only in-frame clones are kept and a portion is missing. The profile covers 5,500 to 6,500 clones, with 65% to 85% appearing a single time and approximately 27% taken by the ten largest. The sample in question was bone marrow, obtained before or after starting hypomethylating agent treatment for myelodysplastic syndrome (not recorded which). Source of these receptors: a human donor with myelodysplastic syndrome.

The count of this clone is one. The rearrangement uses TRBV28 and TRBJ2-1, with 8 bases fitting TRBD2. Losses at the gene ends were 6 bases for V and 9 bases for J; bases not matched to a gene: 10. Germline V CDR1 and CDR2: MDHEN, SYDVKM. The CDR3 runs 14 residues. CDR3 nucleotides: TGTGCCAGCAGCTGGACTAGCTTTGACGGTGAGCAGTTCTTC. Its protein product is CASSWTSFDGEQFF. Full variable domain (remainder filled in from reference TRBV28 and TRBJ2-1): DVKVTQSSRYLVKRTGEKVFLECVQDMDHENMFWYRQDPGLGLRLIYFSYDVKMKEKGDIPEGYSVSREKKERFSLILESASTNQTSMYLCASSWTSFDGEQFFGPGTRLTVL.

V is TRBV18 and J is TRBJ2-3; 7 bases line up with TRBD2. J lost 4 bases, V lost 11 bases, and 9 bases had no gene match. Germline CDR1 is KGHSH and CDR2 is LQKENI. This CDR3 is 13 amino acids long. DNA of the CDR3: TGTGCCGGGCTAGCGGAGGGGTCAGATACGCAGTATTTT. This translates into CAGLAEGSDTQYF.

CDR3 DNA: TGTGCCAGCACACTAGCGGGACTCGGCGAGCAGTACTTC. Residues: CASTLAGLGEQYF. The rearrangement joins TRBV7-2 to TRBJ2-7, with TRBD2 matching over 10 bases. After removal of 7 bases from V and 6 bases from J, the junction contained 6 bases not matched to a gene. CDR3 size: 13 residues. Per germline, CDR1 SGHTA and CDR2 FQGNSA.

This chain uses TRBV7-3 with TRBJ1-2, with a possible D match to TRBD1 (6 bases). CDR1 is SGHTA, CDR2 FQGTGA, per germline. The CDR3 contains 17 residues. Trimming removed 0 bases at V and 3 bases at J, with 17 bases between. The CDR3 here is CASSLTRGGAIDYGYTF. The CDR3 region has the DNA TGTGCCAGCAGCTTAACCCGGGGGGGGGCGATTGACTATGGCTACACCTTC.

The V call is TRBV7-9, the J call TRBJ2-2; 7 bases align to TRBD1. V trimming: 3 bases; J trimming: 5 bases; junction bases outside the gene matches: 15. CDR3 length equals 18 residues. Germline CDR1 reads SEHNR; CDR2 reads FQNEAQ (reference sequence). CDR3 sequence: CASSFSRLGQLGTGELFF. The CDR3 DNA reads as TGTGCCAGCAGCTTCAGTCGGCTGGGACAGCTGGGTACCGGGGAGCTGTTTTTT.